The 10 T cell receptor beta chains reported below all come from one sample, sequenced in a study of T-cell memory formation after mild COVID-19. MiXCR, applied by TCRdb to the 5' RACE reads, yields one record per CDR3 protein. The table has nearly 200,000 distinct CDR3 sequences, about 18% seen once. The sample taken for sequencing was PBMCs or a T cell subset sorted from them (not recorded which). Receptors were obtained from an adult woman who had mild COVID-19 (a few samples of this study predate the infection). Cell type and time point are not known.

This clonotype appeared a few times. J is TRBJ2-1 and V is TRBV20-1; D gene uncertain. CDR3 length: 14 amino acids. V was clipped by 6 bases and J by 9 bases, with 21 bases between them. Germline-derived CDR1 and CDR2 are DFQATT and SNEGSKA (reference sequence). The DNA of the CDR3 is TGCAGTGCCTTACTACGGGTTGTTGTCGGTGAGCAGTTCTTC. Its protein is CSALLRVVVGEQFF.

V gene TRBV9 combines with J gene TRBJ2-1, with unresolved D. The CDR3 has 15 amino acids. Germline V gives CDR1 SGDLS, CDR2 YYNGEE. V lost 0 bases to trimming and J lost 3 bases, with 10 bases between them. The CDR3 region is CASSVVGGSYNEQFF. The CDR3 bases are TGTGCCAGCAGCGTAGTAGGTGGTAGCTACAATGAGCAGTTCTTC.

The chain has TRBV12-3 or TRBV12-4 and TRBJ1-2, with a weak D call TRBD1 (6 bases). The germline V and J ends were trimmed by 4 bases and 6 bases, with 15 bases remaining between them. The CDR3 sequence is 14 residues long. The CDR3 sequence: CASSSRGALHGYTF. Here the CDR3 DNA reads TGTGCCAGCAGTTCCCGGGGGGCTCTTCATGGCTACACCTTC.

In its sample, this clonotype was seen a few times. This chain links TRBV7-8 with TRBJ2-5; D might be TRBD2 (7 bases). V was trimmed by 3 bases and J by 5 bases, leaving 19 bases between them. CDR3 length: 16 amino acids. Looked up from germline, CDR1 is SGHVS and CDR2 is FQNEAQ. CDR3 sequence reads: CASSFRLGGAWETQYF. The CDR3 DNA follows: TGTGCCAGCAGCTTTAGATTAGGGGGGGCTTGGGAGACCCAGTACTTC.

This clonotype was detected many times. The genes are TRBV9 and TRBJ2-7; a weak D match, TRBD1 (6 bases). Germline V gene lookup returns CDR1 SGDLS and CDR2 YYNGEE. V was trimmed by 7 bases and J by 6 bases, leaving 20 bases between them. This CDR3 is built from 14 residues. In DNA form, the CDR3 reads TGTGCCAGCCAAGGAGTGGGGGCTAGGAGCGAGCAGTACTTC. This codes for CASQGVGARSEQYF.

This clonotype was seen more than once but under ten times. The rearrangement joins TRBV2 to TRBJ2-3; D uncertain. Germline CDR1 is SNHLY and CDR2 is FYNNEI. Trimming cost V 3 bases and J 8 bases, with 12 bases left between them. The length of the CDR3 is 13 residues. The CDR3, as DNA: TGTGCCAGCAGTGAGTCGGTCAAAAGTACGCAGTATTTT. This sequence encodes CASSESVKSTQYF.

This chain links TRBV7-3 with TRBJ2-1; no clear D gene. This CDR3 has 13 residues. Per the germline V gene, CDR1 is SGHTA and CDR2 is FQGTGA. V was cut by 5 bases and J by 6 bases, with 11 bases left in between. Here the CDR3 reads CASSPGGLNEQFF. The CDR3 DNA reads TGTGCCAGCAGCCCGGGCGGCCTCAATGAGCAGTTCTTC.

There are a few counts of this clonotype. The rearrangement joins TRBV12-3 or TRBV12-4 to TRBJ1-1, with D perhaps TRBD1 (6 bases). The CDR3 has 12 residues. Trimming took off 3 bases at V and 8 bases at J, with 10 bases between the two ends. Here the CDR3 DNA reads TGTGCCAGCAGTTTCCCGGGACAAGAAGCTTTCTTT. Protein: CASSFPGQEAFF.

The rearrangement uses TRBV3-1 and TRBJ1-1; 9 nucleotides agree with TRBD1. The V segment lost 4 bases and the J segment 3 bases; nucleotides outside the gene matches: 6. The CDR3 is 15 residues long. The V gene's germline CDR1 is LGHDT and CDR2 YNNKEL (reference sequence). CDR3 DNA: TGTGCCAGCAGCCCCGGGACAGGGTGGGACACTGAAGCTTTCTTT. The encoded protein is CASSPGTGWDTEAFF. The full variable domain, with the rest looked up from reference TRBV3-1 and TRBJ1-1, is DTAVSQTPKYLVTQMGNDKSIKCEQNLGHDTMYWYKQDSKKFLKIMFSYNNKELIINETVPNRFSPKSPDKAHLNLHINSLELGDSAVYFCASSPGTGWDTEAFFGQGTRLTVV.

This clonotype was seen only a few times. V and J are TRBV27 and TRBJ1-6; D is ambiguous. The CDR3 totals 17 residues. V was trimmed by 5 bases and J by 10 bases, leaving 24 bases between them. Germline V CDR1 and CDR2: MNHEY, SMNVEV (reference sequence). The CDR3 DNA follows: TGTGCCAGCAGTCGTGAACCCAAGATCTCGCAAGTGTCACCCCTCCACTTT. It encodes CASSREPKISQVSPLHF.